Reported below is one T cell receptor beta chain. The protocol was immunoSEQ multiplex PCR, while the TCRdb copy is restricted to in-frame clones and leaves out a portion. Here the sample spans roughly 88,000 clones, 90% to 95% being singletons. This sample is part of a study of control samples from healthy donors and cancer patients. Germline V gives CDR1 GTSNPN, CDR2 SVGIG (reference sequence). J was trimmed by 6 bases and V by 5 bases; bases with no gene match: 7. The CDR3 extends over 13 amino acids. This sequence was found in a man aged 45-60 years in good health. V usage is TRBV30 and J usage is TRBJ1-5; 7 nucleotides match TRBD1. Sequenced: blood. Here the CDR3 reads CAWSTGIGQPQHF. The CDR3 bases are TGTGCCTGGTCGACAGGGATCGGTCAGCCCCAGCATTTT.